This T cell receptor (beta chain) emerged from a study of T cell responses to AZD1222 COVID-19 vaccine. Some clones are missing from TCRdb's copy, which holds only in-frame ones; the method was immunoSEQ multiplex PCR. The top ten clones hold over 9.5% of a sample with some 94,000 clones, roughly nine tenths of them seen once. This CDR3 has 17 residues. Trimming stripped 5 bases from V and 5 bases from J, with 24 bases between. CDR1 and CDR2 from the germline V gene are SEHNR and FQNEAQ (reference sequence). This sequence joins TRBV7-9 and TRBJ2-5; D may be TRBD1 or TRBD2 (5 bases each). This clonotype originated in an adult in good health. This specimen was peripheral blood, taken on day 0 of AZD1222 vaccination. As DNA, the CDR3 is TGTGCCAGCAGCACCCGGGGCAGCCTGACGCCGGGGGAGACCCAGTACTTC. Amino acids: CASSTRGSLTPGETQYF.